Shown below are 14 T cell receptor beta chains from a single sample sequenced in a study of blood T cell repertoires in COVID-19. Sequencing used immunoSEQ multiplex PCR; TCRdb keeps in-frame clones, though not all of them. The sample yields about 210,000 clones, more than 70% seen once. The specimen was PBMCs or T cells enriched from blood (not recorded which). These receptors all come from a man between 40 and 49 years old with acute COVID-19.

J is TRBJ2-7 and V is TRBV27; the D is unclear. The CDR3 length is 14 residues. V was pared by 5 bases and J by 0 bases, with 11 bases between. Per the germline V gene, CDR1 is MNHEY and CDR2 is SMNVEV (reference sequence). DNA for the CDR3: TGTGCCAGCAGTGCGACGGGTGGCTCCTACGAGCAGTACTTC. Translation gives CASSATGGSYEQYF.

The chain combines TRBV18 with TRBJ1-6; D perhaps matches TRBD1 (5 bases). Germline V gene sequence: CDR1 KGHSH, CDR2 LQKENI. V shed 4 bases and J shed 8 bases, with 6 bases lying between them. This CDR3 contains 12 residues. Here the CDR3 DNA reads TGTGCCAGCTCACAGACAGATTCACCCCTCCACTTT. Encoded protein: CASSQTDSPLHF.

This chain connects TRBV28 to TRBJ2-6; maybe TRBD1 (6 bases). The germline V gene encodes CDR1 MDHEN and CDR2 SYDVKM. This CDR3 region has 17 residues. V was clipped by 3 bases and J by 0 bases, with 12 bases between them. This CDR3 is CASSLADSTSGANVLTF. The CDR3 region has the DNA TGTGCCAGCAGTTTGGCGGACAGCACCTCTGGGGCCAACGTCCTGACTTTC.

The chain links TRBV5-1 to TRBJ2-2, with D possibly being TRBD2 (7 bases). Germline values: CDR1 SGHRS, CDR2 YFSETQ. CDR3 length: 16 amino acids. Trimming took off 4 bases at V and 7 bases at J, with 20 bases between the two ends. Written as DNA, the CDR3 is TGCGCCAGCAGCCCCCGGGGGGCCCCCTTAGACGGGGAGCTGTTTTTT. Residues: CASSPRGAPLDGELFF.

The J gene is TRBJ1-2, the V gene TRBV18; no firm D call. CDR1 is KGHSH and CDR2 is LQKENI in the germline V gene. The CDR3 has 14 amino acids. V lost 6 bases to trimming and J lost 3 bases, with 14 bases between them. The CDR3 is CASSPVERDYGYTF. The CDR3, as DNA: TGTGCCAGCTCCCCCGTCGAGCGTGACTATGGCTACACCTTC.

CDR3 in amino acids: CASSRRQRNTEAFF. The CDR3 DNA reads as TGTGCCAGTAGTCGCCGACAGAGGAACACTGAAGCTTTCTTT. The genes are TRBV19 and TRBJ1-1; D is perhaps TRBD1 (5 bases). The CDR3 runs to 14 residues. Trimming removed 5 bases from V and 1 base from J, with 11 bases in between. Germline CDR1 LNHDA, CDR2 SQIVND (reference sequence). The whole variable domain, remainder taken from reference TRBV19 and TRBJ1-1, is DGGITQSPKYLFRKEGQNVTLSCEQNLNHDAMYWYRQDPGQGLRLIYYSQIVNDFQKGDIAEGYSVSREKKESFPLTVTSAQKNPTAFYLCASSRRQRNTEAFFGQGTRLTVV.

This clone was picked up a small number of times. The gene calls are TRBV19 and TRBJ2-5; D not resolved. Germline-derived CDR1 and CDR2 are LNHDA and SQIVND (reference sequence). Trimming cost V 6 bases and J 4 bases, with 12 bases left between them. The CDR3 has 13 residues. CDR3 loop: CASSPRLGETQYF. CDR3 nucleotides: TGTGCCAGTAGCCCTAGGTTGGGAGAGACCCAGTACTTC.

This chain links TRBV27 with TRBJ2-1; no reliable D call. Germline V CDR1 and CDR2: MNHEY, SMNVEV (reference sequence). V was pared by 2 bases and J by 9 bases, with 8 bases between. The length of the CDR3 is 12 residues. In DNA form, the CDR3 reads TGTGCCAGCAGTTTAAATTATGTTGAGCAGTTCTTC. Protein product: CASSLNYVEQFF.

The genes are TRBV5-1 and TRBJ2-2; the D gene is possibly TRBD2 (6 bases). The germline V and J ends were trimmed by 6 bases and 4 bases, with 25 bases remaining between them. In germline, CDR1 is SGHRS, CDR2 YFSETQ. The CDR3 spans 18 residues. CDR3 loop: CASILTPPGLATTGELFF. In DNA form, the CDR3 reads TGCGCCAGCATCCTAACCCCACCCGGCCTAGCGACCACCGGGGAGCTGTTTTTT.

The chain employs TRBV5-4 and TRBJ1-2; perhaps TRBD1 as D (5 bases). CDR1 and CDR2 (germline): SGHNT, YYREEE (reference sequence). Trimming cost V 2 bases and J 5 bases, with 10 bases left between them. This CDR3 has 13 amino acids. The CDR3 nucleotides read TGTGCCAGCAGCTTCTCGGGGGAGTATGGCTACACCTTC. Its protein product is CASSFSGEYGYTF.

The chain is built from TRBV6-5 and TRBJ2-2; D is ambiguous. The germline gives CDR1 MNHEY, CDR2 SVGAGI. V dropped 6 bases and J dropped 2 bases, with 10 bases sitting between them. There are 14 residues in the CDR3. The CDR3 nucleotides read TGTGCCAGCAGCCATGACACTAACACCGGGGAGCTGTTTTTT. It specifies CASSHDTNTGELFF.

The CDR3 is CASSLERTDTQYF. Written as DNA, the CDR3 is TGTGCCAGCAGCTTGGAGCGGACAGATACGCAGTATTTT. The chain has TRBV7-6 and TRBJ2-3, with a tentative D call TRBD2 (5 bases). CDR1 and CDR2 (germline): SGHVS, FNYEAQ. Trimming stripped 3 bases from V and 3 bases from J, with 7 bases between. The length of the CDR3 is 13 residues. The complete variable domain, with remaining parts taken from reference TRBV7-6 and TRBJ2-3, reads GAGVSQSPRYKVTKRGQDVALRCDPISGHVSLYWYRQALGQGPEFLTYFNYEAQQDKSGLPNDRFSAERPEGSISTLTIQRTEQRDSAMYRCASSLERTDTQYFGPGTRLTVL.

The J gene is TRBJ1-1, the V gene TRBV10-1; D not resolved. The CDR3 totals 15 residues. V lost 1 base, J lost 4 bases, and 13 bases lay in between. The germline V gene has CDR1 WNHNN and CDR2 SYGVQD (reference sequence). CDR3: CASSEFIGTGTEAFF. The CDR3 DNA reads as TGCGCCAGCAGTGAGTTCATCGGAACGGGCACTGAAGCTTTCTTT.

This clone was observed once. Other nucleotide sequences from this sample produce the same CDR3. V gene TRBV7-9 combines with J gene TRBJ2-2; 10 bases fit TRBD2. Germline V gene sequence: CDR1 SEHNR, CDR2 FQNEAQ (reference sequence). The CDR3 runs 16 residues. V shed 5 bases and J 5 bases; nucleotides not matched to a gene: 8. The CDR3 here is CASSPLAGAGTGELFF. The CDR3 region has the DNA TGTGCCAGCAGCCCCCTAGCGGGGGCGGGGACCGGGGAGCTGTTTTTT.